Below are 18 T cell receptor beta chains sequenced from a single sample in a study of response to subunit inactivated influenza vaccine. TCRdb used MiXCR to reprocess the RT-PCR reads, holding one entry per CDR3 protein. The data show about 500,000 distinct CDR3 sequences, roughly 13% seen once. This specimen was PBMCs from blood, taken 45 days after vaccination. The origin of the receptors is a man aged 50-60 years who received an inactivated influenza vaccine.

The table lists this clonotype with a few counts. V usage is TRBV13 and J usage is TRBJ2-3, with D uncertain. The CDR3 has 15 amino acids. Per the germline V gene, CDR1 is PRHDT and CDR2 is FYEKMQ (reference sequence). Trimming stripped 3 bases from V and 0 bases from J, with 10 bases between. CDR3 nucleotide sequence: TGTGCCAGCAGCTTGAACGGAGCCAGCACAGATACGCAGTATTTT. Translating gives CASSLNGASTDTQYF.

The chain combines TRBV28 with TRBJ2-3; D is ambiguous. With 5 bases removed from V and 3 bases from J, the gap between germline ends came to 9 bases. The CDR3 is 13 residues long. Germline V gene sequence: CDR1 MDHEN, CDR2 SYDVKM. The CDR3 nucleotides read TGTGCCAGCAGTGGGCCGATGACAGATACGCAGTATTTT. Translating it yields CASSGPMTDTQYF.

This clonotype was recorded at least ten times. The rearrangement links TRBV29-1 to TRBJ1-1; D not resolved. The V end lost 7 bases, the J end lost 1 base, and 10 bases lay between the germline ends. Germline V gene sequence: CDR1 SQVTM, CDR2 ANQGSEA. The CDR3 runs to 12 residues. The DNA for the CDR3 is TGCAGCGGTACAGACGGGAACACTGAAGCTTTCTTT. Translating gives CSGTDGNTEAFF.

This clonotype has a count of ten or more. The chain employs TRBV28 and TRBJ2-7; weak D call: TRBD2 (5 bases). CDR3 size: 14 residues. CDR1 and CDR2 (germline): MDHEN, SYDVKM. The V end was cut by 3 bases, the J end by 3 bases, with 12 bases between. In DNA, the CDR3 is TGTGCCAGCAGTTTTGAACTAGGCGTCTACGAGCAGTACTTC. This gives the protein CASSFELGVYEQYF.

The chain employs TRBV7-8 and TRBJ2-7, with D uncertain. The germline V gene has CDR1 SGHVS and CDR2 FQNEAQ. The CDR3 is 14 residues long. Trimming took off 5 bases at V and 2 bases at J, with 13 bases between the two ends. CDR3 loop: CASSPTVLAYEQYF. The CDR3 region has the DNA TGTGCCAGCAGCCCGACCGTGTTGGCCTACGAGCAGTACTTC.

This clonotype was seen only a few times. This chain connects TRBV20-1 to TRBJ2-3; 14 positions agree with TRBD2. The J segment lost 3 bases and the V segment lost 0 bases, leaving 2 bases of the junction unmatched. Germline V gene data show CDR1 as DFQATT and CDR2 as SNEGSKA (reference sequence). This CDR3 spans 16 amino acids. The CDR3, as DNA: TGCAGTGCTAGAGACTGGACTAGCGGGGGGACAGATACGCAGTATTTT. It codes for CSARDWTSGGTDTQYF.

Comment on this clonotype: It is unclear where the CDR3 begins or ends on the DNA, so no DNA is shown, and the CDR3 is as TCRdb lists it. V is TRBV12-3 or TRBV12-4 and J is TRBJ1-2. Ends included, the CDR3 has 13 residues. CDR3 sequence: CASHGVATPSSTF.

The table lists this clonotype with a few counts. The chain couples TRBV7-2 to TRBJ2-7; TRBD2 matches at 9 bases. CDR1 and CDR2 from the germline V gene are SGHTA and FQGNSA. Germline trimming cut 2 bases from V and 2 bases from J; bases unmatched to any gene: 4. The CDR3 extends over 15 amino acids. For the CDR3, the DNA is TGTGCCAGCAGCTTAATAGCGGGAGAGGCCTACGAGCAGTACTTC. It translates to CASSLIAGEAYEQYF.

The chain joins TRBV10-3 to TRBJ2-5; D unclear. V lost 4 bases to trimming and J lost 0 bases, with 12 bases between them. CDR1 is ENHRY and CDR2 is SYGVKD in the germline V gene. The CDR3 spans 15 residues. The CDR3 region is CAISVNPSDQETQYF. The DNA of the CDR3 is TGTGCCATCAGTGTGAATCCATCCGACCAAGAGACCCAGTACTTC.

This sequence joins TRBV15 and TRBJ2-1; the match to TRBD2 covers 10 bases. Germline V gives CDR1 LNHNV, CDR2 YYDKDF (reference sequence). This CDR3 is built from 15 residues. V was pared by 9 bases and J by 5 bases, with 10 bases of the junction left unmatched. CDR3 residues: CATGALAGGNNEQFF. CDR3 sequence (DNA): TGTGCCACGGGAGCCTTAGCGGGAGGCAACAATGAGCAGTTCTTC.

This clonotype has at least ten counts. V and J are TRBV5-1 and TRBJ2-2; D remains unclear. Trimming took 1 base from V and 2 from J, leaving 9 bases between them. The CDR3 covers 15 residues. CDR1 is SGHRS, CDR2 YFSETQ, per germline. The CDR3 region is CASSLTNPNTGELFF. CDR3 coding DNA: TGCGCCAGCAGCTTGACTAACCCTAACACCGGGGAGCTGTTTTTT.

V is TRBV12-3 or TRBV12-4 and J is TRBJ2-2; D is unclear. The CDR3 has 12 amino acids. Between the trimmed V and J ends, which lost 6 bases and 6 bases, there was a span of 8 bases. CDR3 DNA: TGTGCCAGCAGACCAGTCGCCGGGGAGCTGTTTTTT. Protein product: CASRPVAGELFF.

CDR3 protein: CSVEDTTGTGVEQYF. In DNA, the CDR3 is TGCAGCGTTGAAGACACGACCGGGACAGGAGTCGAGCAGTACTTC. This chain connects TRBV29-1 to TRBJ2-7, with 8 nucleotides matching TRBD1. This CDR3 contains 15 residues. Germline values: CDR1 SQVTM, CDR2 ANQGSEA. The V segment lost 0 bases and the J segment 6 bases; nucleotides outside the gene matches: 10.

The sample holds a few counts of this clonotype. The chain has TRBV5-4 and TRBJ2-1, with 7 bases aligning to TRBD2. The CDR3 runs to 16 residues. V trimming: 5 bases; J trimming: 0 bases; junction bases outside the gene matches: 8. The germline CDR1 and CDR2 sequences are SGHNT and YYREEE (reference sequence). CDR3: CASSPPAGSSYNEQFF. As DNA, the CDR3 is TGTGCCAGCAGTCCCCCAGCGGGAAGCTCCTACAATGAGCAGTTCTTC.

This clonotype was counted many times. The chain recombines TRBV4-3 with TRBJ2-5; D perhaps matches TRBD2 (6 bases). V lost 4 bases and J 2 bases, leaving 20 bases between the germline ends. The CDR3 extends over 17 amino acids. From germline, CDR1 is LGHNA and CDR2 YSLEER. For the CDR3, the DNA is TGCGCCAGCAGCCGTATACTCCGGGACTGGGATCAAGAGACCCAGTACTTC. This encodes CASSRILRDWDQETQYF.

CDR3 nucleotides: TGTGCTAGTGGTTTGGTCGACGAGGGGACGGAGACCTACGAGCAGTACTTC. This gives the protein CASGLVDEGTETYEQYF. The chain employs TRBV12-5 and TRBJ2-7; D may be TRBD1 or TRBD2 (5 bases each). V lost 0 bases and J lost 2, with 17 bases in between. The CDR3 covers 17 residues. Germline V gene lookup returns CDR1 LGHNT and CDR2 FRNRAP.

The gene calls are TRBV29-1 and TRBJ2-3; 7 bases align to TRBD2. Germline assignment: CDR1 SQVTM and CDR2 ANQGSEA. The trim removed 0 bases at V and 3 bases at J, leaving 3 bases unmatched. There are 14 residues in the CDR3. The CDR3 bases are TGCAGCGTTGAAGAAAGACTAGCTACAGATACGCAGTATTTT. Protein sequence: CSVEERLATDTQYF.

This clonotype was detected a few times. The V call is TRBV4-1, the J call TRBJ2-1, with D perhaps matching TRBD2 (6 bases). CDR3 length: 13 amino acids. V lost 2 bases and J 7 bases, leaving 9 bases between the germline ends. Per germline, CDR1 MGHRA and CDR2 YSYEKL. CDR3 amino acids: CASSQNAGNEQFF. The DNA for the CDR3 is TGCGCCAGCAGCCAAAACGCGGGGAATGAGCAGTTCTTC.